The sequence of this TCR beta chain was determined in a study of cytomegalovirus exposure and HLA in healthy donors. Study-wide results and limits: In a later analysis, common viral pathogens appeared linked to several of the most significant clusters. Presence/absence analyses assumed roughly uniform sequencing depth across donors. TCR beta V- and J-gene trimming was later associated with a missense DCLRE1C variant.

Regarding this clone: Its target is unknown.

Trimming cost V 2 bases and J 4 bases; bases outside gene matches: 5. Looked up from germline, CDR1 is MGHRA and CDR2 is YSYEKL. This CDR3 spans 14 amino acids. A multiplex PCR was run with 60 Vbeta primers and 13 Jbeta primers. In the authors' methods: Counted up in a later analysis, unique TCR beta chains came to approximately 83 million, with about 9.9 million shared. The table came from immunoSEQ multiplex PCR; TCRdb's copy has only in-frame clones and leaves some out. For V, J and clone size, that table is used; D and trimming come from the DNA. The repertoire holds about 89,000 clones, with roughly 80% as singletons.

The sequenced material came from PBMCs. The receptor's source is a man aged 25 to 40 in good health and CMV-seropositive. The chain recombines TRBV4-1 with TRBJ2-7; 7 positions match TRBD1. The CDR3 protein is CASSQQRQGYEQYF. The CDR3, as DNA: TGCGCCAGCAGCCAACAACGACAGGGTTACGAGCAGTACTTC.